One sample yielded the 12 T cell receptor beta chains listed below, sequenced in a study of high-grade serous ovarian cancer treatment subgroups. Tumor samples were taken before definitive surgery or chemotherapy. Some clones are missing from TCRdb's copy, which holds only in-frame ones; the method was immunoSEQ multiplex PCR. The top ten clones hold about 3% of a sample with about 36,000 clones, about 80% of them seen once. The specimen sequenced was tumor tissue. The receptors shown here come from a human donor with high-grade serous ovarian cancer.

The chain is built from TRBV18 and TRBJ2-3; 12 nucleotides agree with TRBD1. Germline CDR1 reads KGHSH; CDR2 reads LQKENI. V gave up 3 bases and J gave up 7 bases; unmatched junction bases: 14. This CDR3 is built from 18 residues. The CDR3 reads CASSPTSGQGALDHTQYF. The CDR3 bases are TGTGCCAGCTCACCCACTTCGGGACAGGGGGCGTTGGATCATACGCAGTATTTT.

This chain uses TRBV4-2 with TRBJ1-5; a weak D match, TRBD1 (6 bases). With 2 bases removed from V and 4 bases from J, the gap between germline ends came to 12 bases. CDR3 length: 15 amino acids. Per germline, CDR1 LGHNA and CDR2 YNFKEQ. CDR3 coding DNA: TGTGCCAGCAGCCAATCAACAGGGAGTAATCAGCCCCAGCATTTT. It is translated as CASSQSTGSNQPQHF.

The chain has TRBV11-2 and TRBJ2-7; the D is unclear. CDR3 length equals 14 residues. The germline V gene has CDR1 SGHAT and CDR2 FQNNGV. Trimming removed 1 base at V and 2 bases at J, with 9 bases between. This chain's CDR3 is CASSLGGQTYEQYF. In DNA form, the CDR3 reads TGTGCCAGCAGCTTAGGGGGTCAAACCTACGAGCAGTACTTC.

This clone was counted a single time. The chain combines TRBV28 with TRBJ2-1; D gene ambiguous. The CDR3 extends over 13 amino acids. Deletions cut 7 bases from V and 4 bases from J, with 11 bases between. Per germline, CDR1 MDHEN and CDR2 SYDVKM. Here the CDR3 DNA reads TGTGCCAGCATAGGGCAGCCGTACAATGAGCAGTTCTTC. Translated: CASIGQPYNEQFF.

This clone has only a few counts. This sequence joins TRBV28 and TRBJ2-1; TRBD1 is a possible D gene (5 bases). The V gene's germline CDR1 is MDHEN and CDR2 SYDVKM. Trimming left V 7 bases short and J 5 bases short, with 15 bases between. The length of the CDR3 is 14 residues. The DNA of the CDR3 is TGTGCCAGCAAGTCCCCAGGGAAGAACAATGAGCAGTTCTTC. This translates into CASKSPGKNNEQFF.

The V gene is TRBV6-5, the J gene TRBJ2-3; no reliable D call. Trimming took 5 bases from V and 5 from J, leaving 11 bases between them. Germline assignment: CDR1 MNHEY and CDR2 SVGAGI. The CDR3 is made up of 13 amino acids. The CDR3 protein is CASSTLVGDTQYF. DNA for the CDR3: TGTGCCAGCAGTACCCTCGTAGGAGATACGCAGTATTTT.

The genes are TRBV5-6 and TRBJ2-2; D remains unclear. CDR1 and CDR2 from the germline V gene are SGHDT and YYEEEE. The V end was cut by 7 bases, the J end by 2 bases, with 12 bases between. The CDR3 consists of 14 residues. The CDR3: CASLTLPNTGELFF. In nucleotides, the CDR3 is TGTGCCAGCCTTACACTTCCTAACACCGGGGAGCTGTTTTTT.

A few counts support this clone. V and J are TRBV2 and TRBJ2-2; tentatively, D is TRBD1 (5 bases). Trimming removed 9 bases at V and 2 bases at J, with 10 bases between. The CDR3 is made up of 13 amino acids. Per the germline V gene, CDR1 is SNHLY and CDR2 is FYNNEI. In nucleotides, the CDR3 is TGTGCCAGTGGGGCAGGTAACACCGGGGAGCTGTTTTTT. Translating it yields CASGAGNTGELFF.

As to this clone: In this CDR3 the conserved last residue, phenylalanine or tryptophan, is missing, so a read error is likely. The limits of the CDR3 on the DNA are not certain, so only TCRdb's listed CDR3 is given. The V and J genes are TRBV4-1 and TRBJ2-7; the table's D call of TRBD2 was not tested on the DNA. The CDR3 comprises 13 residues, both ends counted. The germline gives CDR1 MGHRA, CDR2 YSYEKL. CDR3 protein: CASSQDHSGRSKG.

The V call is TRBV29-1, the J call TRBJ2-7; 8 bases line up with TRBD2. The CDR3 length is 13 residues. The trim removed 3 bases at V and 6 bases at J, leaving 7 bases unmatched. CDR1 and CDR2 (germline): SQVTM, ANQGSEA. Here the CDR3 DNA reads TGCAGCGTTGAGAGCGAAGCGGGAGCCGAGCAGTACTTC. It is translated as CSVESEAGAEQYF.

The chain couples TRBV7-9 to TRBJ1-1, with D uncertain. Trimming pared 4 bases from V and 4 bases from J, leaving 13 bases between. CDR3 size: 14 residues. In germline, CDR1 is SEHNR, CDR2 FQNEAQ (reference sequence). DNA of the CDR3: TGTGCCAGCAGCTCTCCGAGTGGTTTCACTGAAGCTTTCTTT. Translation gives CASSSPSGFTEAFF.

The rearrangement uses TRBV7-2 and TRBJ2-1, with 9 bases fitting TRBD2. Germline CDR1 reads SGHTA; CDR2 reads FQGNSA. The CDR3 loop spans 17 amino acids. V lost 5 bases, J lost 9 bases, and 17 bases stayed unmatched. CDR3 loop: CASSIRLGAGGPGEQFF. DNA for the CDR3: TGTGCCAGCAGCATACGATTAGGGGCGGGAGGGCCTGGTGAGCAGTTCTTC.